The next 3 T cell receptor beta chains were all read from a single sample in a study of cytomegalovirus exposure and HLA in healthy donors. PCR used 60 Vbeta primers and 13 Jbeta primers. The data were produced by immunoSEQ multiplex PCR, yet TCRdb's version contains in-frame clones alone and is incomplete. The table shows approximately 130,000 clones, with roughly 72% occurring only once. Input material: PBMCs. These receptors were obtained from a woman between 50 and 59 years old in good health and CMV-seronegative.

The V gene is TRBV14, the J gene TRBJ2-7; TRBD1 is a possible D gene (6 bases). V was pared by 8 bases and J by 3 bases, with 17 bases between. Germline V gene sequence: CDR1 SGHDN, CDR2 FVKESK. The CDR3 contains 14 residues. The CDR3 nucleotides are TGTGCCAGCGATTTTGGGGACACTCACTACGAGCAGTACGTC. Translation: CASDFGDTHYEQYV.

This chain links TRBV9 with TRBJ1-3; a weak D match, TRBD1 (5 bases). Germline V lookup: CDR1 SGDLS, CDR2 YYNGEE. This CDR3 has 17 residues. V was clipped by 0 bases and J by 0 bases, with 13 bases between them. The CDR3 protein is CASSVGHTGFSGNTIYF. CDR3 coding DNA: TGTGCCAGCAGCGTAGGGCATACAGGCTTCTCTGGAAACACCATATATTTT.

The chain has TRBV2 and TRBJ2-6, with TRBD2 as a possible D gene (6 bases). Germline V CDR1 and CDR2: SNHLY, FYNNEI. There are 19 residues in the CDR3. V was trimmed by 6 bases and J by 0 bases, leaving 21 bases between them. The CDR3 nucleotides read TGTGCCAGCAGCAAACTAGACCGAGGACTAAGCTCTGGGGCCAACGTCCTGACTTTC. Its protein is CASSKLDRGLSSGANVLTF. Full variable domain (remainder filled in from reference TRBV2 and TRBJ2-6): EPEVTQTPSHQVTQMGQEVILRCVPISNHLYFYWYRQILGQKVEFLVSFYNNEISEKSEIFDDQFSVERPDGSNFTLKIRSTKLEDSAMYFCASSKLDRGLSSGANVLTFGAGSRLTVL.